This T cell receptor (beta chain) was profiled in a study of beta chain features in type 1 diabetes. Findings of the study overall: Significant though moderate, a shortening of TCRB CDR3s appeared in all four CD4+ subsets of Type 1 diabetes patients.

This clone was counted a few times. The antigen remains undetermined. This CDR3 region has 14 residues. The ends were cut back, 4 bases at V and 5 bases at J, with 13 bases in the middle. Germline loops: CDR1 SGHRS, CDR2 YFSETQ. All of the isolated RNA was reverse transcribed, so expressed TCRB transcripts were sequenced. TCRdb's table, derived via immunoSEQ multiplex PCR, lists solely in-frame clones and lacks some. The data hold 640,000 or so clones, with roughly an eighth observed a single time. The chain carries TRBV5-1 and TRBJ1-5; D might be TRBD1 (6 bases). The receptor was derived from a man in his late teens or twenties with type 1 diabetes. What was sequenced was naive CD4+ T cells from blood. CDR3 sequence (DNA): TGCGCCAGCAGCCTCACAGGGAACCATCAGCCCCAGCATTTT. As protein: CASSLTGNHQPQHF. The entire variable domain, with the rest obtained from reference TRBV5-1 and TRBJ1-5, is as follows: KAGVTQTPRYLIKTRGQQVTLSCSPISGHRSVSWYQQTPGQGLQFLFEYFSETQRNKGNFPGRFSGRQFSNSRSEMNVSTLELGDSALYLCASSLTGNHQPQHFGDGTRLSIL.